This T cell receptor (beta chain) derives from a study of T cell responses to AZD1222 COVID-19 vaccine. Study-wide findings and caveats: Females outnumbered males among donors, who were mostly white British; clonal diversity was possibly underestimated. After two AZD1222 doses, spike-specific TCR breadth and depth rose versus day 0. Scientists sampled the repertoires only once the peak T cell response had passed.

V was shortened by 3 bases and J by 2 bases, with 14 bases between the two germline ends. The CDR3 runs 16 residues. Looked up from germline, CDR1 is ENHRY and CDR2 is SYGVKD. This clone appeared a single time. Its specificity is unknown. This table comes from immunoSEQ multiplex PCR, and its TCRdb copy is limited to in-frame clones, with some not included. The data hold 90,000 to 150,000 clones, with roughly 91% observed a single time. The receptor was derived from an adult in good health. V usage is TRBV10-3 and J usage is TRBJ1-5; D may be TRBD1 (5 bases). Specimen: peripheral blood, collected on day 0 of AZD1222 vaccination. For the CDR3, the DNA is TGTGCCATCAGTGACGCTTGGGTAGGGGGCAATCAGCCCCAGCATTTT. It encodes CAISDAWVGGNQPQHF.